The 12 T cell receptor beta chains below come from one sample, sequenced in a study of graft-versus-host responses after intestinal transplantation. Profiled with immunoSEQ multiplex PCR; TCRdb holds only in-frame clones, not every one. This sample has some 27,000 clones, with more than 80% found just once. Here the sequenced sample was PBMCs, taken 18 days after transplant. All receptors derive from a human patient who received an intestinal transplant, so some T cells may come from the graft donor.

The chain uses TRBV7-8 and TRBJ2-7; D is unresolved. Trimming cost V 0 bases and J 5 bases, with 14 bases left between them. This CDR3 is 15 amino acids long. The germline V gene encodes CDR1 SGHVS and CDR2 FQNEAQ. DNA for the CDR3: TGTGCCAGCAGCTTAGCGTATGGGCGCGGAGACGAGCAGTACTTC. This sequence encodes CASSLAYGRGDEQYF.

The CDR3 nucleotides read TGTGCCATCAGCGGAGAATACTATGGCTACACCTTC. The encoded protein is CAISGEYYGYTF. V is TRBV10-3 and J is TRBJ1-2; D gene ambiguous. In germline, CDR1 is ENHRY, CDR2 SYGVKD. Trimming stripped 6 bases from V and 3 bases from J, with 8 bases between. The CDR3 is 12 amino acids.

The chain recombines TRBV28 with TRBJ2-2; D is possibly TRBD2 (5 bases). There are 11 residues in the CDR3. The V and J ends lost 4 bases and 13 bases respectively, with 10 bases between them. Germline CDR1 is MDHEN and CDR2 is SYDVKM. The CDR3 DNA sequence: TGTGCCAGCAGTTATCGGGGTGGGCTGTTTTTT. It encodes CASSYRGGLFF.

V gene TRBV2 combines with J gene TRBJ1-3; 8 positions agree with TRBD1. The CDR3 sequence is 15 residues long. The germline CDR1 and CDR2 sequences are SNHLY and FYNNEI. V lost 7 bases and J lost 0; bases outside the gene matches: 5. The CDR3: CASTPDRGSGNTIYF. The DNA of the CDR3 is TGTGCCAGCACGCCCGACAGGGGCTCTGGAAACACCATATATTTT. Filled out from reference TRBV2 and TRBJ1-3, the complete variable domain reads EPEVTQTPSHQVTQMGQEVILRCVPISNHLYFYWYRQILGQKVEFLVSFYNNEISEKSEIFDDQFSVERPDGSNFTLKIRSTKLEDSAMYFCASTPDRGSGNTIYFGEGSWLTVV.

The CDR3 DNA sequence: TGTGCCAGCAGCTCCAATAGCGGGGGGGCTAATGAGCAGTTCTTC. Translated: CASSSNSGGANEQFF. This chain connects TRBV9 to TRBJ2-1; 11 bases line up with TRBD2. The CDR3 runs 15 residues. With V trimmed by 4 bases and J by 7 bases, 7 bases remained unmatched. CDR1 and CDR2 (germline): SGDLS, YYNGEE. Drawing the rest from reference TRBV9 and TRBJ2-1, the complete variable domain is DSGVTQTPKHLITATGQRVTLRCSPRSGDLSVYWYQQSLDQGLQFLIQYYNGEERAKGNILERFSAQQFPDLHSELNLSSLELGDSALYFCASSSNSGGANEQFFGPGTRLTVL.

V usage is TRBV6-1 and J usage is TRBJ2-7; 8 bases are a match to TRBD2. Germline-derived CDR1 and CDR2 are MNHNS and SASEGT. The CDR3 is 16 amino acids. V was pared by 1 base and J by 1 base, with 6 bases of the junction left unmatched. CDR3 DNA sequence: TGTGCCAGCAGTGAAGTGGGGACTAGTGGTTCCTACGAGCAGTACTTC. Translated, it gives CASSEVGTSGSYEQYF.

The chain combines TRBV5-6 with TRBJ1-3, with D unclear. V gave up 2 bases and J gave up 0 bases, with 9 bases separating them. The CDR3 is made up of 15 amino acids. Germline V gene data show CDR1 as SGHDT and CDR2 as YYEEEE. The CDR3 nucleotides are TGTGCCAGCAGCTTTGGACGGTCCTCTGGAAACACCATATATTTT. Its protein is CASSFGRSSGNTIYF.

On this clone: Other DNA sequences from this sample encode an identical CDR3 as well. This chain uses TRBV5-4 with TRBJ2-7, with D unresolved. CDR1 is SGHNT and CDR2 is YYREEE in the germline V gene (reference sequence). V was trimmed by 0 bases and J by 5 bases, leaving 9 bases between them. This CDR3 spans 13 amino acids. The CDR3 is CASSLGGRDEQYF. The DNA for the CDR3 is TGTGCCAGCAGCTTGGGTGGTAGAGACGAGCAGTACTTC.

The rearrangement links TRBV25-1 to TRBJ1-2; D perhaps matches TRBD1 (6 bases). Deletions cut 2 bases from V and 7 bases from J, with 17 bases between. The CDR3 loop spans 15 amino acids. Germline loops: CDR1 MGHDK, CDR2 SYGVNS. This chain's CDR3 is CASSERGGDVFGYTF. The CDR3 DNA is TGTGCCAGCAGTGAAAGGGGGGGGGATGTCTTTGGCTACACCTTC.

The CDR3 DNA reads TGTGCCAGCAGTCTCGGGGCGAACAATCAGCCCCAGCATTTT. Its translation is CASSLGANNQPQHF. J is TRBJ1-5 and V is TRBV6-5; the D gene is possibly TRBD1 (5 bases). With 5 bases removed from V and 3 bases from J, the gap between germline ends came to 11 bases. CDR3 length: 14 amino acids. Germline V CDR1 and CDR2: MNHEY, SVGAGI.

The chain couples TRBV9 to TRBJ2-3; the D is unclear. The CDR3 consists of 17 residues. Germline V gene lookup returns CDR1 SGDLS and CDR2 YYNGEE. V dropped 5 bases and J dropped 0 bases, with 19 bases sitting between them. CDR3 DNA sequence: TGTGCCAGCAGTTACAATCCAGGATCACCTAGCACAGATACGCAGTATTTT. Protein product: CASSYNPGSPSTDTQYF.

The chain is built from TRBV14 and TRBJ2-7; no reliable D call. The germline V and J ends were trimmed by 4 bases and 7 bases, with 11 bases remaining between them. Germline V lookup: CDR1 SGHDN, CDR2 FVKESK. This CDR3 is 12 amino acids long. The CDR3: CASSLTPGEQYF. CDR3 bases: TGTGCCAGCAGCCTGACGCCTGGGGAGCAGTACTTC.